The 18 T cell receptor beta chains below were found in one sample sequenced in a study of regulatory T cells in long-lasting Graves disease. Time point described: newly diagnosed GD, antithyroid drugs for less than 3 months. RNA extracted from PBMCs served as the sequencing template. Library construction for TCR beta used iRepertoire HTBI primers and Arm-PCR of CDR3 regions. TCRdb independently ran MiXCR on the multiplex PCR reads; one entry per CDR3 protein. The table includes about 540,000 distinct CDR3 sequences, 13% detected once. These records were also assigned to another study, of T cells in Graves' hyperthyroidism and ophthalmopathy.

Sequencing was performed on peripheral blood mononuclear cells (PBMCs), taken at new diagnosis, from a patient treated with antithyroid drugs. The receptors here all came from a man under 40 with Graves disease.

This clonotype has only a few counts. The rearrangement joins TRBV12-3 or TRBV12-4 to TRBJ1-6, with unresolved D. The CDR3 totals 14 residues. V was clipped by 6 bases and J by 7 bases, with 13 bases between them. CDR3 sequence: CASRQQLGNSPLHF. CDR3 bases: TGTGCCAGCAGACAGCAACTCGGCAATTCACCCCTCCACTTT.

In this sample, this clonotype turned up many times. The rearrangement uses TRBV19 and TRBJ2-5, with TRBD2 as a possible D gene (5 bases). The CDR3 runs 14 residues. The germline V and J ends were trimmed by 6 bases and 0 bases, with 11 bases remaining between them. The germline V gene has CDR1 LNHDA and CDR2 SQIVND (reference sequence). This CDR3 is CASSISADQETQYF. Here the CDR3 DNA reads TGTGCCAGTAGCATTTCAGCGGACCAAGAGACCCAGTACTTC. The full variable domain, in which reference TRBV19 and TRBJ2-5 provide the parts outside the CDR3, is DGGITQSPKYLFRKEGQNVTLSCEQNLNHDAMYWYRQDPGQGLRLIYYSQIVNDFQKGDIAEGYSVSREKKESFPLTVTSAQKNPTAFYLCASSISADQETQYFGPGTRLLVL.

This chain uses TRBV28 with TRBJ1-5; D is perhaps TRBD1 (6 bases). The V and J ends lost 2 bases and 7 bases respectively, with 9 bases between them. This CDR3 region has 13 residues. CDR1 MDHEN and CDR2 SYDVKM come from the germline V gene. CDR3 sequence (DNA): TGTGCCAGCAGTTTAGGGGGGCCGCAGCCCCAGCATTTT. This codes for CASSLGGPQPQHF.

The chain carries TRBV27 and TRBJ2-7; D is unresolved. Germline lookup yields CDR1 MNHEY and CDR2 SMNVEV (reference sequence). Trimming took off 0 bases at V and 2 bases at J, with 14 bases between the two ends. This CDR3 region has 16 residues. CDR3 in amino acids: CASSLSVGRSTYEQYF. CDR3 DNA sequence: TGTGCCAGCAGTTTATCGGTGGGCAGGTCTACCTACGAGCAGTACTTC.

There are many counts of this clonotype. The CDR3 bases are TGTGCCAGTAGTTCCGTTAGCGGGAGGTTCTCCTACGAGCAGTACTTC. Residues: CASSSVSGRFSYEQYF. The rearrangement links TRBV19 to TRBJ2-7; TRBD2 agrees at 10 bases. The V segment lost 5 bases and the J segment 0 bases; nucleotides outside the gene matches: 7. Per germline, CDR1 LNHDA and CDR2 SQIVND (reference sequence). CDR3 length equals 16 residues.

This clonotype has at least ten counts. This chain links TRBV12-3 or TRBV12-4 with TRBJ2-2, with 12 positions matching TRBD2. The length of the CDR3 is 18 residues. The V gene end was trimmed by 6 bases and the J gene end by 0 bases; junction bases not matched to a gene: 8. The CDR3 DNA follows: TGTGCCAGCAGCCCGGGACTAGCGGGTTTCCCGAACACCGGGGAGCTGTTTTTT. It is translated as CASSPGLAGFPNTGELFF.

This clonotype is a singleton in its sample. The V gene is TRBV5-1, the J gene TRBJ2-3; a weak D match, TRBD2 (6 bases). This CDR3 contains 14 residues. Germline CDR1 and CDR2: SGHRS and YFSETQ. Trimming left V 3 bases short and J 5 bases short, with 13 bases between. The CDR3 loop reads CASSWASELDTQYF. For the CDR3, the DNA is TGCGCCAGCAGCTGGGCTAGCGAGTTAGATACGCAGTATTTT.

The table lists this clonotype with many counts. The chain carries TRBV2 and TRBJ1-1; D is possibly TRBD1 (5 bases). The V gene lost 7 bases and the J gene lost 7 bases, with 10 bases spanning the gap. The germline gives CDR1 SNHLY, CDR2 FYNNEI. This CDR3 has 11 amino acids. The CDR3 nucleotides read TGTGCCAGCATCGGGGGAGGTGAAGCTTTCTTT. This encodes CASIGGGEAFF.

J is TRBJ2-5 and V is TRBV10-3, with D possibly matching TRBD1 (5 bases). Per the germline V gene, CDR1 is ENHRY and CDR2 is SYGVKD. Trimming pared 0 bases from V and 0 bases from J, leaving 8 bases between. The CDR3 has 15 residues. The CDR3, as DNA: TGTGCCATCAGTGAGTCTGGGGCAGACCAAGAGACCCAGTACTTC. This codes for CAISESGADQETQYF.

There are many counts of this clonotype. The gene calls are TRBV6-4 and TRBJ2-2, with 8 bases that match TRBD2. Trimming cost V 6 bases and J 6 bases; bases outside gene matches: 9. CDR1 is MRHNA and CDR2 is SNTAGT in the germline V gene. CDR3 length: 15 amino acids. The chain's CDR3 is CASREAGDGAGELFF. Written as DNA, the CDR3 is TGTGCCAGCAGAGAAGCGGGAGATGGCGCCGGGGAGCTGTTTTTT.

In this sample, this clonotype turned up many times. CDR3 DNA sequence: TGTGCCAGCAGTTCCCATACGGGACCAGAGACCCAGTACTTC. It specifies CASSSHTGPETQYF. This sequence joins TRBV12-3 or TRBV12-4 and TRBJ2-5, with D perhaps TRBD1 or TRBD2 (5 bases each). V lost 4 bases and J 4 bases, leaving 13 bases between the germline ends. The CDR3 extends over 14 amino acids.

Many counts were recorded for this clonotype. The gene calls are TRBV20-1 and TRBJ2-3; TRBD2 aligns across 7 bases. The V gene end was trimmed by 0 bases and the J gene end by 0 bases; junction bases not matched to a gene: 3. The CDR3 consists of 15 residues. Germline V gives CDR1 DFQATT, CDR2 SNEGSKA (reference sequence). The CDR3 reads CSARDASGSTDTQYF. CDR3 sequence (DNA): TGCAGTGCTAGAGATGCTAGCGGAAGCACAGATACGCAGTATTTT.

Many counts were recorded for this clonotype. The chain couples TRBV12-3 or TRBV12-4 to TRBJ2-1; D may be TRBD2 (5 bases). V was clipped by 3 bases and J by 8 bases, with 17 bases between them. The CDR3 spans 15 residues. CDR3 amino acids: CASSFPGIPRDEQFF. CDR3 bases: TGTGCCAGCAGTTTTCCGGGGATCCCCCGGGATGAGCAGTTCTTC.

The chain carries TRBV29-1 and TRBJ1-2; a possible D gene is TRBD1 (6 bases). V was cut by 0 bases and J by 10 bases, with 24 bases left in between. The V gene's germline CDR1 is SQVTM and CDR2 ANQGSEA. This CDR3 is 16 amino acids long. The CDR3 is CSVEENQGPNSFSYTF. In DNA form, the CDR3 reads TGCAGCGTTGAAGAGAATCAGGGGCCGAATTCCTTCTCCTACACCTTC. The variable domain in full, with the rest retrieved from reference TRBV29-1 and TRBJ1-2, is SAVISQKPSRDICQRGTSLTIQCQVDSQVTMMFWYRQQPGQSLTLIATANQGSEATYESGFVIDKFPISRPNLTFSTLTVSNMSPEDSSIYLCSVEENQGPNSFSYTFGSGTRLTVV.

This clonotype has more than one count but fewer than ten. The chain couples TRBV27 to TRBJ1-2; tentatively, D is TRBD1 (6 bases). This CDR3 comprises 14 residues. V lost 3 bases, J lost 3 bases, and 11 bases lay in between. Germline CDR1 is MNHEY and CDR2 is SMNVEV (reference sequence). CDR3 sequence: CASSFIGGYYGYTF. The CDR3 DNA sequence: TGTGCCAGCAGTTTTATAGGGGGGTACTATGGCTACACCTTC.

The gene calls are TRBV29-1 and TRBJ2-3; possible D gene TRBD1, 6 bases. Germline loops: CDR1 SQVTM, CDR2 ANQGSEA. The CDR3 has 12 amino acids. Trimming left V 4 bases short and J 4 bases short, with 9 bases between. The CDR3 sequence is CSVGGQSDTQYF. The CDR3 nucleotides read TGCAGCGTTGGGGGGCAGTCAGATACGCAGTATTTT.

Remarks on this clonotype: This could be a read error, since a much larger clone is one nucleotide away. CDR3 in DNA: TGTGCCATCAGCATTAGCGAGAGTGATACGCAGTATTTT. Protein sequence: CAISISESDTQYF. The chain couples TRBV10-3 to TRBJ2-3; the D gene is possibly TRBD2 (5 bases). Germline lookup yields CDR1 ENHRY and CDR2 SYGVKD. V was cut by 6 bases and J by 6 bases, with 13 bases left in between. The length of the CDR3 is 13 residues.

This clonotype has a handful of counts. V usage is TRBV20-1 and J usage is TRBJ2-1; 8 bases are shared with TRBD2. The germline V gene has CDR1 DFQATT and CDR2 SNEGSKA (reference sequence). The V segment lost 1 base and the J segment 4 bases; nucleotides outside the gene matches: 3. This CDR3 is 14 amino acids long. The CDR3 spells CSARAGTSYNEQFF. The CDR3 nucleotides read TGCAGTGCTAGAGCCGGGACTAGTTACAATGAGCAGTTCTTC.